This is a list of T cell receptor beta chains from one sample in a study of blood T cell repertoires in COVID-19. Profiling relied on immunoSEQ multiplex PCR, and the TCRdb table lists in-frame clones only, not all of them. The sample holds about 250,000 clones, 84% seen once. Sequences were obtained from PBMCs or T cells enriched from blood (not recorded which). Receptor source: a man over 45 who had recovered from COVID-19. The CDR3 runs from the conserved cysteine through the conserved F or W. The D gene is left open where the match is weak. Clone sizes are given selectively: once, few, many, or a class where the clone is expanded.

>TRBV6-5|TRBJ1-1|16|-|-
CASSYSWHDRNTEAFF
TGTGCCAGCAGTTACTCCTGGCATGACAGAAACACTGAAGCTTTCTTT
>TRBV5-1|TRBJ1-6|15|-|-
CASSPGGQSYSPLHF
TGCGCCAGCAGCCCGGGGGGGCAATCCTATTCACCCCTCCACTTT
>TRBV7-2|TRBJ1-1|11|-|few
CASSRAGEAFF
TGTGCCAGCAGCCGAGCCGGTGAAGCTTTCTTT
>TRBV4-1|TRBJ2-2|13|-|-
CASSQDSFGELFF
TGCGCCAGCAGCCAAGATTCTTTCGGGGAGCTGTTTTTT
>TRBV6-1|TRBJ1-2|12|-|-
CASSEGPGGYTF
TGTGCCAGCAGTGAGGGTCCGGGGGGCTACACCTTC
>TRBV11-1|TRBJ2-3|13|-|-
CASRPRGADTQYF
TGTGCCAGCAGACCAAGAGGCGCAGATACGCAGTATTTT
>TRBV5-1|TRBJ2-5|14|TRBD2|-
CASSMTSGGAEEYF
TGCGCCAGCAGCATGACTAGCGGGGGGGCGGAGGAGTACTTC
>TRBV19|TRBJ2-2|16|TRBD1|-
CASSIVEGAPPGELFF
TGTGCCAGTAGTATAGTAGAGGGGGCGCCCCCCGGGGAGCTGTTTTTT
>TRBV7-9|TRBJ2-3|13|-|-
CASSFLGTDTQYF
TGTGCCAGCAGCTTTCTAGGCACAGATACGCAGTATTTT
>TRBV18|TRBJ2-3|14|-|-
CASSPLPGTDTQYF
TGTGCCAGCTCACCACTTCCGGGCACAGATACGCAGTATTTT
>TRBV11-2|TRBJ2-5|18|TRBD1|-
CASSPPGRTGEWGETQYF
TGTGCCAGCAGCCCCCCGGGGCGTACAGGGGAATGGGGAGAGACCCAGTACTTC
>TRBV18|TRBJ1-2|13|-|-
CASSHRFNYGYTF
TGTGCCAGCTCGCACAGGTTTAACTATGGCTACACCTTC
>TRBV18|TRBJ2-3|12|-|once
CASSPLEDTQYF
TGTGCCAGCTCACCACTGGAGGATACGCAGTATTTT
>TRBV29-1|TRBJ2-7|13|-|once
CSVVTWTAYEQYF
TGCAGCGTTGTAACTTGGACAGCCTACGAGCAGTACTTC
>TRBV19|TRBJ1-5|14|-|-
CASRGGGTNQPQHF
TGTGCCAGTAGAGGTGGGGGGACCAATCAGCCCCAGCATTTT
>TRBV6-5|TRBJ2-7|14|-|-
CASSVRDIVYEQYF
TGTGCCAGCAGCGTCCGGGACATAGTCTACGAGCAGTACTTC
>TRBV5-1|TRBJ1-4|14|-|-
CASSLTATNEKLFF
TGCGCCAGCAGCTTGACGGCAACTAATGAAAAACTGTTTTTT
>TRBV9|TRBJ1-1|16|-|-
CASSPGGGLGGTEAFF
TGTGCCAGCAGCCCGGGAGGGGGTCTGGGCGGCACTGAAGCTTTCTTT
>TRBV7-9|TRBJ1-5|13|-|-
CASSFRTDQPQHF
TGTGCCAGCAGCTTTCGAACAGATCAGCCCCAGCATTTT
>TRBV2|TRBJ1-5|13|-|-
CASSGGTQQPQHF
TGTGCCAGCAGCGGAGGGACGCAACAGCCCCAGCATTTT
>TRBV11-2|TRBJ1-5|14|-|-
CASSLAGDDQPQHF
TGTGCCAGCAGCTTAGCAGGGGATGATCAGCCCCAGCATTTT
>TRBV25-1|TRBJ1-4|17|-|-
CASSDAGPGGINEKLFF
TGTGCCAGCAGTGACGCGGGGCCAGGTGGAATTAATGAAAAACTGTTTTTT
>TRBV2|TRBJ1-2|14|-|once
CASSDTGTSYGYTF
TGTGCCAGCAGTGATACCGGGACATCATATGGCTACACCTTC
>TRBV11-3|TRBJ1-1|12|-|-
CASSQLGTEAFF
TGTGCCAGCAGCCAACTCGGCACTGAAGCTTTCTTT
>TRBV29-1|TRBJ1-1|13|TRBD1|-
CSASTGGGTEAFF
TGCAGCGCATCCACAGGGGGTGGCACTGAAGCTTTCTTT
>TRBV5-1|TRBJ2-5|16|TRBD2|-
CASSRGASGAQETQYF
TGCGCCAGCAGCCGGGGGGCTAGCGGGGCGCAAGAGACCCAGTACTTC
>TRBV28|TRBJ2-2|15|-|-
CASSLRGAGTGELFF
TGTGCCAGCAGTTTACGGGGGGCTGGGACCGGGGAGCTGTTTTTT
>TRBV3-1/TRBV3-2|TRBJ2-3|9|-|-
CASSLGQYF
TGTGCCAGCAGCCTCGGGCAGTATTTT
>TRBV27|TRBJ1-6|14|-|-
CASSRDTYNSPLHF
TGTGCCAGCAGTAGGGACACCTATAATTCACCCCTCCACTTT
>TRBV6-2/TRBV6-3|TRBJ2-1|12|TRBD2|once
CASSYTGGLPFF
TGTGCCAGCAGTTACACGGGAGGGCTTCCGTTCTTC
>TRBV5-3|TRBJ1-1|16|TRBD1|-
CARSLGQGTMNTEAFF
TGTGCCAGAAGCCTGGGACAGGGGACAATGAACACTGAAGCTTTCTTT
>TRBV27|TRBJ1-6|15|-|few
CASSQGTTYNSPLHF
TGTGCCAGCAGTCAGGGGACGACCTATAATTCACCCCTCCACTTT
>TRBV19|TRBJ2-1|12|-|-
CATGLRDNEQFF
TGTGCCACCGGACTACGCGACAATGAGCAGTTCTTC
>TRBV2|TRBJ2-2|15|-|-
CASSARGLVTGELFF
TGTGCCAGCAGTGCCCGGGGACTTGTCACCGGGGAGCTGTTTTTT
>TRBV12-3/TRBV12-4|TRBJ2-7|12|-|-
CASSLTTHEQYF
TGTGCCAGCAGCCTAACTACTCACGAGCAGTACTTC
>TRBV28|TRBJ1-2|16|-|few
CASSLPGGGGDYGYTF
TGTGCCAGCAGCCTCCCCGGGGGGGGAGGAGACTATGGCTACACCTTC
>TRBV19|TRBJ2-1|17|-|once
CASSTPDTGSAYNEQFF
TGTGCCAGTAGTACCCCAGACACAGGGAGCGCCTACAATGAGCAGTTCTTC
>TRBV3-1/TRBV3-2|TRBJ1-1|16|-|-
CASSDLFPPGDTEAFF
TGTGCCAGCAGCGATTTGTTTCCCCCCGGGGACACTGAAGCTTTCTTT
>TRBV7-2|TRBJ1-2|17|TRBD1|-
CASRRDRLSQGGYGYTF
TGTGCCAGCCGAAGGGACCGTCTTAGTCAGGGGGGCTATGGCTACACCTTC
>TRBV4-1|TRBJ1-4|15|TRBD1|-
CASSQLQGAGEKLFF
TGCGCCAGCAGCCAACTACAGGGGGCCGGTGAAAAACTGTTTTTT
>TRBV10-3|TRBJ2-5|16|TRBD1|-
CAIRGPGQGEMETQYF
TGTGCCATCAGGGGACCGGGACAGGGAGAGATGGAGACCCAGTACTTC
>TRBV28|TRBJ1-4|13|-|-
CASSLIRSEKLFF
TGTGCCAGCAGTTTAATTCGGAGTGAAAAACTGTTTTTT
>TRBV18|TRBJ2-2|15|TRBD1|-
CASSPWDRVTGELFF
TGTGCCAGCTCACCTTGGGACAGGGTCACCGGGGAGCTGTTTTTT
>TRBV19|TRBJ1-1|13|-|-
CASSIRSWYRAFF
TGTGCCAGTAGTATTCGAAGCTGGTATAGAGCTTTCTTT
>TRBV27|TRBJ2-7|14|-|-
CASSMDGGSYEQYF
TGTGCCAGCAGCATGGACGGGGGAAGCTACGAGCAGTACTTC
>TRBV7-2|TRBJ2-7|14|-|-
CASSLGPGEYEQYF
TGTGCCAGCAGCTTAGGCCCGGGGGAATACGAGCAGTACTTC
>TRBV4-1|TRBJ1-2|14|-|-
CASSQDPTAYGYTF
TGCGCCAGCAGCCAAGATCCGACAGCCTATGGCTACACCTTC
>TRBV9|TRBJ2-5|14|TRBD2|few
CASSASGSLETQYF
TGTGCCAGCAGCGCCAGCGGGAGTCTGGAGACCCAGTACTTC